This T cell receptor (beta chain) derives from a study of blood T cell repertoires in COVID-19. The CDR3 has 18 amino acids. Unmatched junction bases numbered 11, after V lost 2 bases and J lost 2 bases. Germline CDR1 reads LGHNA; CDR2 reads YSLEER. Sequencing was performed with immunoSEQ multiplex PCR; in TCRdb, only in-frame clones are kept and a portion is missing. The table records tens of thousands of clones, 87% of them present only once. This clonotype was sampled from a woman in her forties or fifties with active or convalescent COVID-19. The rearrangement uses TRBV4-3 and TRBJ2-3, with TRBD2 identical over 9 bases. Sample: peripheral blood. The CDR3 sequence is CASSQMTSGTSNTDTQYF. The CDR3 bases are TGCGCCAGCAGCCAAATGACCTCCGGGACTAGCAACACAGATACGCAGTATTTT.